Below are 5 T cell receptor beta chains sequenced from a single sample in a study of OX40 agonist ivuxolimab in advanced cancers. Libraries were prepared by immunoSEQ multiplex PCR; TCRdb keeps only in-frame clonotypes and omits some of them. The sample lists more than 45,000 clones, approximately 88% occurring once. The material was CD4+ or CD8+ T cells sorted from blood, obtained in a trial of the OX40 agonist ivuxolimab. The receptors were sampled from an adult with an advanced solid tumor such as melanoma, head and neck, liver or kidney cancer.

Only one count was recorded for this clone. The chain has TRBV6-1 and TRBJ2-7; 10 nucleotides agree with TRBD1. Per germline, CDR1 MNHNS and CDR2 SASEGT. The CDR3 sequence is 15 residues long. V was clipped by 8 bases and J by 2 bases; unmatched bases: 9. CDR3 DNA sequence: TGTGCCAGCGAAGTGAGTGGACAGGGGGCCTACGAGCAGTACTTC. This gives the protein CASEVSGQGAYEQYF.

CDR3 nucleotide sequence: TGCGCCAGCAGCCAGACAGGGGACGATCAGCCCCAGCATTTT. Its protein is CASSQTGDDQPQHF. The V call is TRBV4-3, the J call TRBJ1-5; 8 positions agree with TRBD1. The trim removed 3 bases at V and 5 bases at J, leaving 3 bases unmatched. CDR3 size: 14 residues. Germline V gene data show CDR1 as LGHNA and CDR2 as YSLEER.

The chain has TRBV30 and TRBJ2-3; 9 nucleotides line up with TRBD1. Germline V gives CDR1 GTSNPN, CDR2 SVGIG (reference sequence). Losses at the gene ends were 2 bases for V and 2 bases for J; bases not matched to a gene: 2. The length of the CDR3 is 14 residues. The CDR3 nucleotides read TGTGCCTGGAGTACAGGGGGCTACACAGATACGCAGTATTTT. It is translated as CAWSTGGYTDTQYF.

This clone was counted a single time. The chain joins TRBV7-8 to TRBJ1-5; TRBD1 matches at 8 bases. The V gene end was trimmed by 6 bases and the J gene end by 2 bases; junction bases not matched to a gene: 3. This CDR3 has 14 amino acids. In germline, CDR1 is SGHVS, CDR2 FQNEAQ. The CDR3: CASSRGQGNQPQHF. The CDR3 DNA follows: TGTGCCAGCAGTAGGGGACAGGGCAATCAGCCCCAGCATTTT.

The chain is built from TRBV6-1 and TRBJ1-2, with D unclear. Germline-derived CDR1 and CDR2 are MNHNS and SASEGT. The V and J ends lost 7 bases and 0 bases respectively, with 15 bases between them. The CDR3 spans 15 residues. The CDR3 protein is CASIPSGPANYGYTF. CDR3 sequence (DNA): TGTGCCAGCATCCCCAGCGGACCGGCTAACTATGGCTACACCTTC.